One T cell receptor beta chain is described in this entry. The data derive from a study of CD8 T cells in Susac syndrome. TEMRA cells were FACS-enriched, while CD8+ and CD4+ T cells were negatively isolated. Reverse transcription of 0.5 to 1 ug RNA was performed with random hexamers. From the immunoSEQ multiplex PCR reads, TCRdb called clonotypes with MiXCR, one entry per CDR3 protein. The sample holds some 130,000 distinct CDR3 sequences; approximately 79% are singletons and the top ten take around 0.51%. Sequenced sample: CD8+ T cells from PBMCs. This clonotype was obtained from a human donor with multiple sclerosis.

Written as DNA, the CDR3 is TGCAGTGCTAGTCCGTATTATGGCTACACCTTC. It specifies CSASPYYGYTF. This chain uses TRBV20-1 with TRBJ1-2; D ambiguous. Germline V gives CDR1 DFQATT, CDR2 SNEGSKA (reference sequence). The CDR3 spans 11 residues. V lost 3 bases, J lost 5 bases, and 7 bases lay in between.